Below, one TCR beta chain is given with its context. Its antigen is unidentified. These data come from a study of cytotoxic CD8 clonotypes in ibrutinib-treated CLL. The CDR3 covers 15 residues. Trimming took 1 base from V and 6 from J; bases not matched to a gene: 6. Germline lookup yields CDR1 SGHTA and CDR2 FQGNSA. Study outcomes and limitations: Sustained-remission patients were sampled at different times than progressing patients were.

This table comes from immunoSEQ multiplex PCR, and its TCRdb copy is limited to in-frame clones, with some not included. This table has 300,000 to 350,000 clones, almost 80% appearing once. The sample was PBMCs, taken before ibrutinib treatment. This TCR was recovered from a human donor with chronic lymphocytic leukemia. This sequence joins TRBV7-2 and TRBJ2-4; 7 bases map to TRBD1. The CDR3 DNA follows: TGTGCCAGCAGCTTAGACCGGACAGGCGCAAACATTCAGTACTTC. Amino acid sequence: CASSLDRTGANIQYF.